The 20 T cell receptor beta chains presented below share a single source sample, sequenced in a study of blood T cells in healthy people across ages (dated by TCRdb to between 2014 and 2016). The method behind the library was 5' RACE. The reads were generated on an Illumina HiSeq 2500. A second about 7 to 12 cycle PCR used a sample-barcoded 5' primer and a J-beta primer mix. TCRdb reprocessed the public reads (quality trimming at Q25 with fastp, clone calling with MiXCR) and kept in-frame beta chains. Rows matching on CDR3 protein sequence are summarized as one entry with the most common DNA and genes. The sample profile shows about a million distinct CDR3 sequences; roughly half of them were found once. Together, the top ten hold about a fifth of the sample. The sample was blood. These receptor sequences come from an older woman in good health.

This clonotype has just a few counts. CDR3 nucleotide sequence: TGTGCCATCAGTGGGTCGACAGGTGCCCATGAGCAGTTCTTC. Translating it yields CAISGSTGAHEQFF. This rearrangement joins TRBV10-3 to TRBJ2-1, with a possible D match to TRBD1 (6 bases). Deletions cut 4 bases from V and 8 bases from J, with 15 bases between. Germline V CDR1 and CDR2: ENHRY, SYGVKD. The CDR3 has 14 amino acids.

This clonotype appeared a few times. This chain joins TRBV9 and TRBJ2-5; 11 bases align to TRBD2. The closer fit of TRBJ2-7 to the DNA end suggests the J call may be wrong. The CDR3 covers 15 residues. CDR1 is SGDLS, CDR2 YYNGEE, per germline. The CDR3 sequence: CASSALTSGIDEQYF. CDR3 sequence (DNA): TGTGCCAGCAGCGCGTTGACTAGCGGGATCGACGAGCAGTACTTC.

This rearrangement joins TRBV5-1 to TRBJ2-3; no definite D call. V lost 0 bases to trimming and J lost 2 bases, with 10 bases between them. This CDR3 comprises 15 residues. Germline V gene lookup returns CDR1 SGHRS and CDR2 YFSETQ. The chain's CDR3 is CASSLVSPNTDTQYF. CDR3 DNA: TGCGCCAGCAGCTTGGTTAGTCCGAACACAGATACGCAGTATTTT.

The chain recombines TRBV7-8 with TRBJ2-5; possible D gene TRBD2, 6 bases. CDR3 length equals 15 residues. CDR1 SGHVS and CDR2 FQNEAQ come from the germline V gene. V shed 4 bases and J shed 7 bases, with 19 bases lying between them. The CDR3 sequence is CASSSRQRTTGTQYF. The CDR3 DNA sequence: TGTGCCAGCAGCTCTCGACAGAGGACTACGGGGACCCAGTACTTC.

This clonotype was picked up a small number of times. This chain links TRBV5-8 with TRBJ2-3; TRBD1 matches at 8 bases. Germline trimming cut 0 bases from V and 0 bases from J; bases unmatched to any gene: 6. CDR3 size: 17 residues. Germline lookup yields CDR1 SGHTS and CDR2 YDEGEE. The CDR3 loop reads CASSLAQGAPSTDTQYF. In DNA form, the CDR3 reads TGTGCCAGCAGCTTGGCTCAGGGGGCCCCGAGCACAGATACGCAGTATTTT.

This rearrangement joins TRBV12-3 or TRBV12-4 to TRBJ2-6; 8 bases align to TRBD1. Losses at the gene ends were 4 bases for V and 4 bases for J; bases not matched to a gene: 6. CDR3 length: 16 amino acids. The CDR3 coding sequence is TGTGCCAGCAGTTCCAACCAGGGGGCCGGGGCCAACGTCCTGACTTTC. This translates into CASSSNQGAGANVLTF.

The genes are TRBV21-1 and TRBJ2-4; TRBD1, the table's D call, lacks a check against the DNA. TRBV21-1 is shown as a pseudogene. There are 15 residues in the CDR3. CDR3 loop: CASSIDLGGGNIQYF. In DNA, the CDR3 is TGTGCCAGCAGCATAGACCTCGGGGGTGGAAACATTCAGTACTTC.

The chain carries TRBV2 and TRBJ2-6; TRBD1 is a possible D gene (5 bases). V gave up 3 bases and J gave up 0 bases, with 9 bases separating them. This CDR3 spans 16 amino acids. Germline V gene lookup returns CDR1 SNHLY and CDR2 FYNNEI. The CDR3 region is CASSEAGNSGANVLTF. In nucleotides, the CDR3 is TGTGCCAGCAGTGAGGCAGGGAACTCTGGGGCCAACGTCCTGACTTTC.

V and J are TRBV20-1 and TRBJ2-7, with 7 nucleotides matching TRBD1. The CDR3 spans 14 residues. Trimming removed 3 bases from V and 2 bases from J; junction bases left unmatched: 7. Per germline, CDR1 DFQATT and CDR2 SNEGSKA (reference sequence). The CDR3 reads CSASVNRGPYEQYF. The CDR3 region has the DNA TGCAGTGCTAGTGTCAACAGGGGACCCTACGAGCAGTACTTC.

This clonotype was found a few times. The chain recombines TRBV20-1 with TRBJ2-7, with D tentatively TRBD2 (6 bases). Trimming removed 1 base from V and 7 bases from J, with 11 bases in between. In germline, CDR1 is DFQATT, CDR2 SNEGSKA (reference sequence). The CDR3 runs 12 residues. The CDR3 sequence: CSARATRREQYF. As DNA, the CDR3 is TGCAGTGCTAGAGCGACTAGGCGAGAGCAGTACTTC.

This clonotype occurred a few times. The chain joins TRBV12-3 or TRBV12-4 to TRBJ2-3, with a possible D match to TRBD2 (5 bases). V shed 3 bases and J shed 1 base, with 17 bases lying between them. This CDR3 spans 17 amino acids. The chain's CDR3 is CASSFRYTRRGTDTQYF. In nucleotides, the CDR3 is TGTGCCAGCAGTTTCCGATACACTAGAAGGGGCACAGATACGCAGTATTTT.

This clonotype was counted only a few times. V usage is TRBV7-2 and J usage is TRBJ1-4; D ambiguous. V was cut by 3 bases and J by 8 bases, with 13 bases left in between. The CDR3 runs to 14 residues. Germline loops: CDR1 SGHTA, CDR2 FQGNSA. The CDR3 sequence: CASSLRLRGEKLFF. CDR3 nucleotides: TGTGCCAGCAGCTTGAGACTACGCGGGGAAAAACTGTTTTTT. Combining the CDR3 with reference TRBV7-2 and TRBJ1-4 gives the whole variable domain GAGVSQSPSNKVTEKGKDVELRCDPISGHTALYWYRQSLGQGLEFLIYFQGNSAPDKSGLPSDRFSAERTGGSVSTLTIQRTQQEDSAVYLCASSLRLRGEKLFFGSGTQLSVL.

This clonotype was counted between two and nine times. The CDR3: CASSPSREKSYEQYF. The CDR3 nucleotides are TGTGCCAGCAGCCCATCCCGGGAGAAGTCCTACGAGCAGTACTTC. The V gene is TRBV11-1, the J gene TRBJ2-5, with a possible D match to TRBD2 (6 bases). The J call is doubtful: the DNA matches TRBJ2-7 better. CDR1 SGHAT and CDR2 FQDESV come from the germline V gene (reference sequence). There are 15 residues in the CDR3.

The chain's CDR3 is CASSPGRGLEQFF. The CDR3 bases are TGTGCCAGCAGCCCGGGACGAGGACTGGAGCAGTTCTTC. The chain recombines TRBV7-2 with TRBJ2-1, with D perhaps assigned TRBD1 or TRBD2 (5 bases each). This CDR3 region has 13 residues. Trimming removed 5 bases at V and 10 bases at J, with 15 bases between. CDR1 is SGHTA and CDR2 is FQGNSA in the germline V gene.

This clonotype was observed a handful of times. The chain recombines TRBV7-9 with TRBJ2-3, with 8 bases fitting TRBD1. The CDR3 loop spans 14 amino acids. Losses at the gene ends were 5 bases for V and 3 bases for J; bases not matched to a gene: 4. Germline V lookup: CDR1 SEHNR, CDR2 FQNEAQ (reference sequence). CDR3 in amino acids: CASSPQGVTDTQYF. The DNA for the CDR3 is TGTGCCAGCAGCCCACAGGGGGTTACAGATACGCAGTATTTT.

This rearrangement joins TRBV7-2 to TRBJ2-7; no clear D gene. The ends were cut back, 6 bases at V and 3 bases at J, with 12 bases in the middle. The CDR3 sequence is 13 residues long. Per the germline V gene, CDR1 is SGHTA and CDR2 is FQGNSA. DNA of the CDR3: TGTGCCAGCAGTTTCCTCGACGGCTACGAGCAGTACTTC. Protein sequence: CASSFLDGYEQYF.

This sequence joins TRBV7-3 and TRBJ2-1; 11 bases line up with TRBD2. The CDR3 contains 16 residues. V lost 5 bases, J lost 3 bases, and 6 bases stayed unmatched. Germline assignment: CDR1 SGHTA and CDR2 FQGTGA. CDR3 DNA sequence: TGTGCCAGCAGCCCTAGAACTAGCGGGGGCTACAATGAGCAGTTCTTC. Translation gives CASSPRTSGGYNEQFF.

CDR3 in amino acids: CASSLVGSANYGYTF. The CDR3 region has the DNA TGTGCCAGCAGCTTAGTGGGCAGCGCTAACTATGGCTACACCTTC. The V call is TRBV7-9, the J call TRBJ1-2; D gene unclear. Trimming took off 1 base at V and 0 bases at J, with 9 bases between the two ends. CDR1 is SEHNR and CDR2 is FQNEAQ in the germline V gene (reference sequence). This CDR3 spans 15 amino acids.

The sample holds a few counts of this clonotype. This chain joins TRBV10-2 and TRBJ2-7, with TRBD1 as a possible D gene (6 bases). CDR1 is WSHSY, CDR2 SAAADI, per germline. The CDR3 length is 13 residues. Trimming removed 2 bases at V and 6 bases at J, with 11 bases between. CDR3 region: CASSEIRGGEQYF. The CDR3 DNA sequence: TGCGCCAGCAGTGAGATAAGAGGGGGCGAGCAGTACTTC.

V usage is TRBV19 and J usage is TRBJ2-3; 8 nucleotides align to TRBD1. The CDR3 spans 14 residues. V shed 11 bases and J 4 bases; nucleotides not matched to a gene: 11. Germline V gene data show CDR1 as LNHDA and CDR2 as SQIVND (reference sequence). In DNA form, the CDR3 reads TGTGCCGCTTCGAGGACAGGGCGATCAGATACGCAGTATTTT. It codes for CAASRTGRSDTQYF. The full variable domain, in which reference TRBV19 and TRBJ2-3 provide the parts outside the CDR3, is DGGITQSPKYLFRKEGQNVTLSCEQNLNHDAMYWYRQDPGQGLRLIYYSQIVNDFQKGDIAEGYSVSREKKESFPLTVTSAQKNPTAFYLCAASRTGRSDTQYFGPGTRLTVL.